The rows below give T cell receptor beta chains drawn from one sample of a study of T cells in Graves' hyperthyroidism and ophthalmopathy. Each CDR3 protein gets one entry after TCRdb re-called the multiplex PCR reads with MiXCR. This sample has over 450,000 distinct CDR3 sequences, with around an eighth found just once. Sequenced: blood. The origin of the receptors is a woman between 18 and 29 years old with Graves' hyperthyroidism. CDR3s include the opening cysteine and the closing phenylalanine or tryptophan. D genes are given only for firm matches. The size entry is marked missing in some rows and otherwise reads once, few, many or a size class.

cdr3_length j_call v_call clone_size d_call cdr3_nt cdr3_aa
11 TRBJ1-1 TRBV7-9 - - TGTGCCAGCGGGCAAAACACTGAAGCTTTCTTT CASGQNTEAFF
15 TRBJ2-3 TRBV6-1 - TRBD2 TGTGCCAGCAGTCCGACTAGCGAAAGTGCAGATACGCAGTATTTT CASSPTSESADTQYF
15 TRBJ2-1 TRBV4-1 few TRBD1 TGCGCCAGCAGCCGCGGACAGGGGGCAATAAATGAGCAGTTCTTC CASSRGQGAINEQFF
14 TRBJ2-7 TRBV27 - - TGTGCCAGCAGCCTCAGGACTTCGGGCGACGAGCAGTACTTC CASSLRTSGDEQYF
12 TRBJ2-7 TRBV2 - - TGTGCCAGCAGTCTGGCGGTGGCCGAGCAGTACTTC CASSLAVAEQYF
12 TRBJ1-1 TRBV19 - TRBD1 TGTGCCAGTAGTATGGGACAGGAAAAAGCTTTCTTT CASSMGQEKAFF
12 TRBJ1-1 TRBV12-5 many - TGTGCTAGTGGCCTCGGAGTTACTGAAGCTTTCTTT CASGLGVTEAFF
11 TRBJ1-1 TRBV12-3/TRBV12-4 many - TGTGCCAGCAGTGCCCCCGGGGAAGCTTTCTTT CASSAPGEAFF
15 TRBJ2-1 TRBV7-9 few TRBD2 TGTGCCAGCAGCTTCGCGGGAGGGCCGTTGGATGAGCAGTTCTTC CASSFAGGPLDEQFF
14 TRBJ2-5 TRBV6-1 many TRBD1 TGTGCCAGCAGTTCGGGACAGGGGTTGGAGACCCAGTACTTC CASSSGQGLETQYF
14 TRBJ1-2 TRBV10-2 - TRBD1 TGCGCCAGCACTATGACAGGGCATGTCTATGGCTACACCTTC CASTMTGHVYGYTF
12 TRBJ2-1 TRBV12-3/TRBV12-4 many - TGTGCCAGCAGTTTAATCCGAAATGAGCAGTTCTTC CASSLIRNEQFF
14 TRBJ1-1 TRBV3-1 - - TGTGCCAGCAGCCAAGCCAAGGGAAGGACTGAAGCTTTCTTT CASSQAKGRTEAFF
13 TRBJ1-1 TRBV11-2 - - TGTGCCAGCAGCTTTCGTCTCGGTACTGAAGCTTTCTTT CASSFRLGTEAFF
14 TRBJ2-2 TRBV5-6 many - TGTGCCAGCAGCCCGAACGCGAACACCGGGGAGCTGTTTTTT CASSPNANTGELFF
13 TRBJ1-1 TRBV18 few - TGTGCCAGCTCACCCAGTGGGAAGGGCGAAGCTTTCTTT CASSPSGKGEAFF
16 TRBJ2-2 TRBV7-3 many TRBD2 TGTGCCAGCAGCTTAAGCCGGACTAGCGGGACCGGGGAGCTGTTTTTT CASSLSRTSGTGELFF
16 TRBJ1-1 TRBV18 - - TGTGCCAGCTCACCATCGACGGGGCTGATGAACACTGAAGCTTTCTTT CASSPSTGLMNTEAFF
16 TRBJ2-5 TRBV6-1 many - TGTGCCAGCAGTGATCGGACGGGACGCCCCCAAGAGACCCAGTACTTC CASSDRTGRPQETQYF
15 TRBJ2-5 TRBV12-3/TRBV12-4 - TRBD2 TGTGCCAGCAGTTTATATCGCGGGAGCGTAGAGACCCAGTACTTC CASSLYRGSVETQYF
17 TRBJ2-1 TRBV19 many TRBD2 TGTGCCAGTAGTATCGGTATTGCGGGAGGGTCTTACAATGAGCAGTTCTTC CASSIGIAGGSYNEQFF
14 TRBJ1-2 TRBV7-9 few TRBD1 TGTGCCAGCAGCCTGACCGGGACAGGGAGCGGCTACACCTTC CASSLTGTGSGYTF
17 TRBJ1-4 TRBV4-1 - - TGCGCCAGCAGCCAAGATCTAGCAGGTCTAGGAAATGAAAAACTGTTTTTT CASSQDLAGLGNEKLFF
15 TRBJ2-5 TRBV12-3/TRBV12-4 many TRBD1 TGTGCCAGCAGGACGGGACAGGGGGCTTTGGAGACCCAGTACTTC CASRTGQGALETQYF
13 TRBJ1-2 TRBV20-1 - TRBD1 TGCAGTGACCCGGGACAGGCCGTCTATGGCTACACCTTC CSDPGQAVYGYTF
16 TRBJ1-2 TRBV6-1 many TRBD1 TGTGCCAGCAAACTACTCCCCAGGGGGTTTCACTATGGCTACACCTTC CASKLLPRGFHYGYTF
14 TRBJ2-7 TRBV3-1 - TRBD2 TGTGTCAGCAGCCCGGGGCTAGCGGGCTACGAGCAGTACTTC CVSSPGLAGYEQYF
14 TRBJ2-3 TRBV5-5 few - TGTGCCAGCAGCTTGGGACTCTCGGCAGATACGCAGTATTTT CASSLGLSADTQYF